The 22 T cell receptor beta chains below come from one sample, sequenced in a study of HIV-infected children after antiretroviral therapy interruption. Unique molecular identifiers were included in an RNA-based 3' RACE TCR library. MiXCR was run by TCRdb on the 3' RACE reads, yielding one entry per CDR3 protein. The table lists approximately 96,000 distinct CDR3 sequences, around 6.9% of them singletons, with roughly 1% in the top ten. Treatment denoted: PENTA 11 planned treatment interruption arm or continuous ART arm. The sample here was CD45RA+ CD4+ T cells from PBMCs, pooled from several time points, taken from a donor given antiretroviral therapy, either interrupted or continuous. The sample's subset: naive CD4+ CD45RA+ CD45RO- T cells. The receptors were sampled from a pool of human donors with HIV.

The sample holds many counts of this clonotype. The chain uses TRBV19 and TRBJ2-3; maybe TRBD2 (5 bases). Trimming pared 8 bases from V and 1 base from J, leaving 13 bases between. CDR1 LNHDA and CDR2 SQIVND come from the germline V gene (reference sequence). CDR3 length: 14 amino acids. CDR3 bases: TGTGCCAGTCGACAACTAGGGCGCACAGATACGCAGTATTTT. Translation: CASRQLGRTDTQYF.

This clonotype came up a few times. This chain connects TRBV27 to TRBJ1-1; TRBD1 might be the D (5 bases). This CDR3 has 14 amino acids. The V gene's germline CDR1 is MNHEY and CDR2 SMNVEV (reference sequence). Trimming cost V 7 bases and J 2 bases, with 14 bases left between them. The CDR3 reads CASTAREFNTEAFF. The CDR3 DNA reads TGTGCCAGCACCGCCAGGGAGTTTAACACTGAAGCTTTCTTT.

This clonotype was detected many times. The J gene is TRBJ2-1, the V gene TRBV3-1; 7 bases are a match to TRBD2. CDR1 and CDR2 (germline): LGHDT, YNNKEL (reference sequence). With V trimmed by 7 bases and J by 5 bases, 17 bases remained unmatched. This CDR3 has 17 amino acids. The CDR3 reads CASTPGSGGGHDNEQFF. CDR3 nucleotide sequence: TGTGCCAGCACCCCGGGGAGTGGGGGGGGTCACGACAATGAGCAGTTCTTC.

V usage is TRBV12-3 or TRBV12-4 and J usage is TRBJ1-1, with D possibly being TRBD1 (5 bases). CDR3 size: 17 residues. Trimming removed 8 bases at V and 0 bases at J, with 22 bases between. The CDR3 DNA is TGTGCCAGCCGTTCCCCGGGACTTTCGGTTATGAACACTGAAGCTTTCTTT. It is translated as CASRSPGLSVMNTEAFF.

Ten or more counts support this clonotype. J is TRBJ2-7 and V is TRBV13; D gene ambiguous. Germline CDR1 and CDR2: PRHDT and FYEKMQ (reference sequence). V was cut by 6 bases and J by 10 bases, with 25 bases left in between. The CDR3 sequence is 15 residues long. The CDR3 bases are TGTGCCAGCAGTGATCGCCTGGCGAGCTCCTATGAACAGTACTTC. It translates to CASSDRLASSYEQYF.

This chain uses TRBV20-1 with TRBJ1-2, with D uncertain. V lost 1 base to trimming and J lost 5 bases, with 17 bases between them. CDR3 length: 15 residues. Germline lookup yields CDR1 DFQATT and CDR2 SNEGSKA (reference sequence). This CDR3 is CSARVRALDSYGYTF. Here the CDR3 DNA reads TGCAGTGCTAGAGTCCGGGCCCTGGATTCGTATGGCTACACCTTC.

Ten or more counts support this clonotype. The chain employs TRBV7-3 and TRBJ1-6; D is unresolved. The CDR3 length is 13 residues. The germline gives CDR1 SGHTA, CDR2 FQGTGA. Trimming cost V 3 bases and J 6 bases, with 6 bases left between them. The CDR3 loop reads CASSFYSNSPLHF. In DNA form, the CDR3 reads TGTGCCAGCAGCTTCTACAGTAATTCACCCCTCCACTTT. Using reference TRBV7-3 and TRBJ1-6 for the parts outside the CDR3, the full variable domain is GAGVSQTPSNKVTEKGKYVELRCDPISGHTALYWYRQSLGQGPEFLIYFQGTGAADDSGLPNDRFFAVRPEGSVSTLKIQRTERGDSAVYLCASSFYSNSPLHFGNGTRLTVT.

Many counts were recorded for this clonotype. The chain combines TRBV11-2 with TRBJ1-2; no clear D. V gave up 4 bases and J gave up 0 bases, with 6 bases separating them. The CDR3 runs to 13 residues. In germline, CDR1 is SGHAT, CDR2 FQNNGV. DNA of the CDR3: TGTGCCAGCAGCTCCGGATCTAACTATGGCTACACCTTC. Encoded protein: CASSSGSNYGYTF.

This clonotype was observed many times. The chain links TRBV15 to TRBJ1-3; D is unclear. Germline-derived CDR1 and CDR2 are LNHNV and YYDKDF (reference sequence). V lost 1 base and J lost 0, with 13 bases in between. The CDR3 is made up of 17 amino acids. The CDR3 loop reads CATSRAVGRISGNTIYF. In DNA form, the CDR3 reads TGTGCCACCAGCAGAGCAGTGGGCCGTATCTCTGGAAACACCATATATTTT.

Ten or more counts support this clonotype. The chain carries TRBV10-3 and TRBJ1-5, with a possible D match to TRBD1 (5 bases). Germline loops: CDR1 ENHRY, CDR2 SYGVKD. Between the trimmed V and J ends, which lost 0 bases and 5 bases, there was a span of 14 bases. The CDR3 has 16 residues. CDR3 sequence (DNA): TGTGCCATCAGTGAGTCGACTCCGGGGGGGGATCAGCCCCAGCATTTT. Translating it yields CAISESTPGGDQPQHF.

Ten or more counts support this clonotype. This rearrangement joins TRBV19 to TRBJ1-2; 11 positions match TRBD1. V shed 5 bases, J shed 2 bases, and the junction held 4 bases outside the gene matches. Germline CDR1 is LNHDA and CDR2 is SQIVND (reference sequence). The CDR3 length is 15 residues. For the CDR3, the DNA is TGTGCCAGTAGTGGACGGACAGGGGGCAACTATGGCTACACCTTC. It yields the protein CASSGRTGGNYGYTF.

Many counts were recorded for this clonotype. The rearrangement links TRBV6-6 to TRBJ2-3; D might be TRBD2 (6 bases). CDR1 and CDR2 from the germline V gene are MNHNY and SVGAGI (reference sequence). V lost 11 bases, J lost 6 bases, and 24 bases lay in between. CDR3 size: 15 residues. The CDR3 reads CASAYGTSRGDTQYF. The CDR3 DNA sequence: TGTGCCTCGGCTTATGGGACTTCCCGGGGCGATACGCAGTATTTT.

This clonotype was seen many times. This chain joins TRBV10-3 and TRBJ2-3, with unresolved D. Deletions cut 6 bases from V and 2 bases from J, with 6 bases between. This CDR3 is built from 12 residues. Per germline, CDR1 ENHRY and CDR2 SYGVKD. The CDR3 protein is CAISPVTDTQYF. Here the CDR3 DNA reads TGTGCCATCAGCCCCGTCACAGATACGCAGTATTTT.

This clonotype was picked up many times. The V gene is TRBV29-1, the J gene TRBJ2-7, with D unclear. The CDR3 covers 11 residues. CDR1 and CDR2 from the germline V gene are SQVTM and ANQGSEA. V was pared by 4 bases and J by 7 bases, with 11 bases between. The CDR3 protein is CSVGPGPEQYF. The CDR3, as DNA: TGCAGCGTTGGTCCCGGACCAGAGCAGTACTTC.

This clonotype showed up many times. The rearrangement links TRBV29-1 to TRBJ2-5, with a weak D call TRBD2 (6 bases). The CDR3 runs 13 residues. Germline V gene data show CDR1 as SQVTM and CDR2 as ANQGSEA. With 7 bases removed from V and 3 bases from J, the gap between germline ends came to 15 bases. In DNA, the CDR3 is TGCAGCGCCCGACTGTGGGGGGAAGAGACCCAGTACTTC. It yields the protein CSARLWGEETQYF. Full variable domain (missing parts from reference TRBV29-1 and TRBJ2-5): SAVISQKPSRDICQRGTSLTIQCQVDSQVTMMFWYRQQPGQSLTLIATANQGSEATYESGFVIDKFPISRPNLTFSTLTVSNMSPEDSSIYLCSARLWGEETQYFGPGTRLLVL.

This clonotype was seen at least ten times. This rearrangement joins TRBV28 to TRBJ1-1; maybe TRBD1 (5 bases). Germline V gene data show CDR1 as MDHEN and CDR2 as SYDVKM. With 7 bases removed from V and 4 bases from J, the gap between germline ends came to 16 bases. This CDR3 region has 14 residues. The CDR3 DNA reads TGTGCCAGCACCAGGGAAGTGGTACGCACTGAAGCTTTCTTT. Amino acids: CASTREVVRTEAFF.

In its sample, this clonotype was seen many times. The V and J genes are TRBV6-6 and TRBJ2-6; D is uncertain. Trimming shortened V by 2 bases and J by 0 bases, and 5 bases separated the two germline ends. There are 15 residues in the CDR3. The V gene's germline CDR1 is MNHNY and CDR2 SVGAGI (reference sequence). This chain's CDR3 is CASSYRSSGANVLTF. CDR3 DNA sequence: TGTGCCAGCAGTTACCGCTCCTCTGGGGCCAACGTCCTGACTTTC.

This chain uses TRBV7-2 with TRBJ1-5, with unresolved D. Germline-derived CDR1 and CDR2 are SGHTA and FQGNSA. The CDR3 runs 15 residues. V lost 0 bases, J lost 5 bases, and 11 bases lay in between. CDR3 residues: CASSLAATTHQPQHF. The CDR3 region has the DNA TGTGCCAGCAGCTTAGCAGCGACAACTCATCAGCCCCAGCATTTT.

This clonotype was seen many times. The chain combines TRBV5-1 with TRBJ1-1; D not certain. CDR3 length: 12 amino acids. CDR1 SGHRS and CDR2 YFSETQ come from the germline V gene. V was shortened by 0 bases and J by 7 bases, with 7 bases between the two germline ends. CDR3 residues: CASSLDGVEAFF. CDR3 coding DNA: TGCGCCAGCAGCTTGGATGGGGTTGAAGCTTTCTTT.

This clonotype occurred many times. J is TRBJ2-7 and V is TRBV15; possibly TRBD2 for D (7 bases). The CDR3 loop spans 15 amino acids. Germline V CDR1 and CDR2: LNHNV, YYDKDF (reference sequence). The V and J ends lost 6 bases and 6 bases respectively, with 21 bases between them. The CDR3 region is CATSNSMGGLPEQYF. CDR3 in DNA: TGTGCCACCAGTAATTCCATGGGGGGGCTCCCCGAGCAGTACTTC.

This clonotype occurred a few times. The chain is built from TRBV24-1 and TRBJ1-6; the D gene is possibly TRBD1 (6 bases). The CDR3 spans 14 residues. CDR1 is KGHDR, CDR2 SFDVKD, per germline. Trimming took 8 bases from V and 7 from J, leaving 14 bases between them. The CDR3 is CATNIKQGNSPLHF. CDR3 DNA sequence: TGTGCCACCAATATAAAACAGGGAAATTCACCCCTCCACTTT.

This clonotype was seen at least ten times. This chain joins TRBV20-1 and TRBJ1-1; tentatively, D is TRBD1 (5 bases). V lost 3 bases and J 2 bases, leaving 19 bases between the germline ends. The CDR3 has 16 amino acids. The V gene's germline CDR1 is DFQATT and CDR2 SNEGSKA (reference sequence). The CDR3 nucleotides are TGCAGTGCTAGTGATTCAAGGAGACAGACTAACACTGAAGCTTTCTTT. Its protein is CSASDSRRQTNTEAFF.